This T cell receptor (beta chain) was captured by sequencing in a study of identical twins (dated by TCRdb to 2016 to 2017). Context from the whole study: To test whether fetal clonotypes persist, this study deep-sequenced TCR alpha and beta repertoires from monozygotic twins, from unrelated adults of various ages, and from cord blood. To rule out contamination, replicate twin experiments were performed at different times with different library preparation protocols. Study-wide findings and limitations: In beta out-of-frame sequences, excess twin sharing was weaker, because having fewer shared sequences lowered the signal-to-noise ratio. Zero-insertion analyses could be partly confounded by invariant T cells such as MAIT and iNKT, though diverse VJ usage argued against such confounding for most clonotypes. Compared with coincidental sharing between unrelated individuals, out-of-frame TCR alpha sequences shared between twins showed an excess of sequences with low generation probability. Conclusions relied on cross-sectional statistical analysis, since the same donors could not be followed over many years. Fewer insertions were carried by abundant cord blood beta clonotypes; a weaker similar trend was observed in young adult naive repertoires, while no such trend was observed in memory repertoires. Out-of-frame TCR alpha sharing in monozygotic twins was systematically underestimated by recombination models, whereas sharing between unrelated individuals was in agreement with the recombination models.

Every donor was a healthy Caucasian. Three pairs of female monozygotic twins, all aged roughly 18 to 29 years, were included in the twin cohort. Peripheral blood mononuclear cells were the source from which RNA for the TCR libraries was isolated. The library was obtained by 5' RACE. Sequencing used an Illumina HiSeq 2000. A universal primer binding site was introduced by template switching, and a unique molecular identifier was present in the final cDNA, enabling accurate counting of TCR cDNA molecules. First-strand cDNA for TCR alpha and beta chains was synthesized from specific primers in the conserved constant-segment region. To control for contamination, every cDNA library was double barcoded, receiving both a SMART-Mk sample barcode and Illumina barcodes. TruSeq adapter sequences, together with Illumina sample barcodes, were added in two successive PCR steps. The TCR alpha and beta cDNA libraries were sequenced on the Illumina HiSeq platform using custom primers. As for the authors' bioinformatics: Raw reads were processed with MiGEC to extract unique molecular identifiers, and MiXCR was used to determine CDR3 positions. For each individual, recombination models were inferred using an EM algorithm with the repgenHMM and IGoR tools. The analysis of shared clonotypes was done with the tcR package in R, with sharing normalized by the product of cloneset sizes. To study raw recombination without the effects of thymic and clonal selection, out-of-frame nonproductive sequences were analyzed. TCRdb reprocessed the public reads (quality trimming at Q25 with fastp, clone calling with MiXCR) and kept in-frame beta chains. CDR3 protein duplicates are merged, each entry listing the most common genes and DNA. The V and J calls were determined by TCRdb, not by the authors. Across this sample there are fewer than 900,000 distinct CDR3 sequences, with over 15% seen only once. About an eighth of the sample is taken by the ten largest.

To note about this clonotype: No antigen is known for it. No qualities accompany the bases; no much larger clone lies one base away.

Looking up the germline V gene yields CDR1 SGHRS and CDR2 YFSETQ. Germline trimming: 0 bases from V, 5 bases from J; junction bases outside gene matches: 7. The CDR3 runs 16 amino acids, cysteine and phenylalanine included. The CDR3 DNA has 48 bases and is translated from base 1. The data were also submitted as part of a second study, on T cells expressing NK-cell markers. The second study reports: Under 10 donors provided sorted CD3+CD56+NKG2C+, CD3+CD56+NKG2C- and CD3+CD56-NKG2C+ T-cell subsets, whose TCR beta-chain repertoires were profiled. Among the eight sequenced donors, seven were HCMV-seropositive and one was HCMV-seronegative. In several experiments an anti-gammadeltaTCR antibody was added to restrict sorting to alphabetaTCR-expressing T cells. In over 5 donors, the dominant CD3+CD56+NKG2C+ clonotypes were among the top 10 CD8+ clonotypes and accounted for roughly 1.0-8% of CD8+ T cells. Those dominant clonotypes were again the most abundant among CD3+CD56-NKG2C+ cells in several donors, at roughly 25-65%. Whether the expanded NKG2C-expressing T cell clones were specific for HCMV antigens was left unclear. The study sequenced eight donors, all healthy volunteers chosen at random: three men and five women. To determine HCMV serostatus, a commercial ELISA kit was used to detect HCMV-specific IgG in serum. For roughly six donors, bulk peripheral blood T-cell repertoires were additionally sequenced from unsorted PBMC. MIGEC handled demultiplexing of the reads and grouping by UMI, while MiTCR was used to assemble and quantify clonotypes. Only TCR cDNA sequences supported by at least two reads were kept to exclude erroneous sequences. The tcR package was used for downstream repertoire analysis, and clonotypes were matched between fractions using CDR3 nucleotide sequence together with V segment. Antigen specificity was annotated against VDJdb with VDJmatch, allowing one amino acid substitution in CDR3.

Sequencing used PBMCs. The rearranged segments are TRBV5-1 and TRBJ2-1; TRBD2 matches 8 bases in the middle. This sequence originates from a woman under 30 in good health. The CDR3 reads CASSLAQRGYHNEQFF. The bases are TGCGCCAGCAGCTTGGCCCAGCGGGGGTACCACAATGAGCAGTTCTTC.